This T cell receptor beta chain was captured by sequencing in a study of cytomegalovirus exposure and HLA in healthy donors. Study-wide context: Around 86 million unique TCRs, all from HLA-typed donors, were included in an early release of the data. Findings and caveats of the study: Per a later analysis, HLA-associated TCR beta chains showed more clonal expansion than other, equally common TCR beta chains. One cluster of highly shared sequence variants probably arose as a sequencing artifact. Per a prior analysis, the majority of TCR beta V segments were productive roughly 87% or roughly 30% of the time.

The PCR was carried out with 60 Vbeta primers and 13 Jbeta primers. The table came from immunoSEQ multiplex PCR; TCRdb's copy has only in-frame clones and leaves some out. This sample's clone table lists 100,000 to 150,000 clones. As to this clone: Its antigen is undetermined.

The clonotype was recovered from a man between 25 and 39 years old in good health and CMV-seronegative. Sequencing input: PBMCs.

CDR3 in DNA: TGCGCCAGCAGCTGGCGGGCTGATCAAGAGACCCAGTACTTC. Residues: CASSWRADQETQYF. V gene TRBV5-1 combines with J gene TRBJ2-5; D might be TRBD2 (5 bases). CDR3 length: 14 amino acids. CDR1 is SGHRS and CDR2 is YFSETQ in the germline V gene. V lost 3 bases, J lost 2 bases, and 11 bases lay in between. The variable domain in full, completed from reference TRBV5-1 and TRBJ2-5, reads KAGVTQTPRYLIKTRGQQVTLSCSPISGHRSVSWYQQTPGQGLQFLFEYFSETQRNKGNFPGRFSGRQFSNSRSEMNVSTLELGDSALYLCASSWRADQETQYFGPGTRLLVL.